The 32 T cell receptor beta chains in this list originate from one sample, sequenced in a study of T cells after yellow fever vaccination. One entry per CDR3 protein, called by TCRdb with MiXCR from the 5' RACE reads. The sample lists 200,000 to 250,000 distinct CDR3 sequences; around 7% were seen once. Specimen: CD4+ T cells sorted from PBMCs, collected 15 days after the yellow fever booster vaccination. The receptors derive from a young man who received the YFV17D yellow fever vaccine.

This chain uses TRBV6-1 with TRBJ2-3; D perhaps matches TRBD1 (6 bases). This CDR3 has 16 amino acids. Germline assignment: CDR1 MNHNS and CDR2 SASEGT. V shed 7 bases and J shed 2 bases, with 19 bases lying between them. The CDR3 DNA is TGTGCCAGCAAAATGGGGTGGCAGGGGCCCACAGATACGCAGTATTTT. It is translated as CASKMGWQGPTDTQYF.

At least ten counts were recorded for this clonotype. This chain links TRBV29-1 with TRBJ2-1, with TRBD2 as a possible D gene (6 bases). The CDR3 consists of 12 residues. Trimming took 3 bases from V and 8 from J, leaving 11 bases between them. Germline CDR1 reads SQVTM; CDR2 reads ANQGSEA. CDR3 region: CSVDGSADEQFF. Here the CDR3 DNA reads TGCAGCGTTGACGGGAGCGCGGATGAGCAGTTCTTC.

This clonotype was counted between two and nine times. The rearrangement uses TRBV7-9 and TRBJ2-3; D is ambiguous. The V end was cut by 8 bases, the J end by 7 bases, with 10 bases between. Germline V lookup: CDR1 SEHNR, CDR2 FQNEAQ (reference sequence). The CDR3 has 11 amino acids. The CDR3 reads CASGIKNTQYF. As DNA, the CDR3 is TGTGCCAGCGGTATTAAGAATACGCAGTATTTT.

This sequence joins TRBV15 and TRBJ2-7; perhaps TRBD1 as D (6 bases). There are 13 residues in the CDR3. V lost 2 bases, J lost 3 bases, and 8 bases lay in between. Germline CDR1 and CDR2: LNHNV and YYDKDF (reference sequence). The CDR3 sequence: CATSRSDSYEQYF. The DNA of the CDR3 is TGTGCCACCAGCAGATCGGACAGCTACGAGCAGTACTTC.

J is TRBJ2-3 and V is TRBV7-2, with D perhaps TRBD1 (5 bases). V gave up 1 base and J gave up 2 bases, with 16 bases separating them. This CDR3 is 17 amino acids long. CDR1 and CDR2 (germline): SGHTA, FQGNSA. The CDR3 sequence is CASSLGRSAGATDTQYF. DNA for the CDR3: TGTGCCAGCAGCTTAGGCCGATCTGCTGGGGCCACAGATACGCAGTATTTT.

In its sample, this clonotype was seen a few times. V gene TRBV4-3 combines with J gene TRBJ1-6; 10 positions match TRBD1. The CDR3 is 17 residues long. The V gene end was trimmed by 4 bases and the J gene end by 9 bases; junction bases not matched to a gene: 12. Germline CDR1 reads LGHNA; CDR2 reads YSLEER. The CDR3 is CASSLEGQGSQGSPLHF. The CDR3 DNA follows: TGCGCCAGCAGCCTGGAGGGACAGGGGTCCCAGGGTTCACCCCTCCACTTT.

This clonotype was found a few times. V gene TRBV7-9 combines with J gene TRBJ2-1; 7 bases are a match to TRBD2. Germline CDR1 reads SEHNR; CDR2 reads FQNEAQ (reference sequence). Losses at the gene ends were 8 bases for V and 1 base for J; bases not matched to a gene: 17. The CDR3 is 18 residues long. CDR3 protein: CASLSAGDGGRSYNEQFF. CDR3 coding DNA: TGTGCCAGCCTATCTGCGGGAGATGGCGGGAGATCCTACAATGAGCAGTTCTTC.

This clonotype was seen only a few times. The chain uses TRBV20-1 and TRBJ2-3; D call uncertain. The germline gives CDR1 DFQATT, CDR2 SNEGSKA (reference sequence). This CDR3 region has 14 residues. Trimming removed 2 bases from V and 0 bases from J, with 9 bases in between. The CDR3 is CSARMTASTDTQYF. DNA of the CDR3: TGCAGTGCTAGAATGACTGCTAGCACAGATACGCAGTATTTT.

On this clonotype: Mismatch with germline at one junction end may stem from a read error. This chain joins TRBV9 and TRBJ2-5, with D perhaps TRBD1 or TRBD2 (6 bases each). CDR3 length equals 14 residues. CDR1 SGDLS and CDR2 YYNGEE come from the germline V gene. The CDR3 sequence is CASSVGGLRETQYF. Here the CDR3 DNA reads TGTGCCAGCAGTGTAGGGGGGCTTCGGGAGACCCAGTACTTC.

The chain couples TRBV6-2 or TRBV6-3 to TRBJ2-2, with TRBD2 matching 11 bases. Germline V gene sequence: CDR1 MNHEY, CDR2 SVGEGT. CDR3 size: 17 residues. Unmatched junction bases numbered 5, after V lost 5 bases and J lost 0 bases. The CDR3 reads CASSGLAGAANTGELFF. In nucleotides, the CDR3 is TGTGCCAGCAGTGGACTAGCGGGCGCCGCGAACACCGGGGAGCTGTTTTTT.

This clonotype was detected once. A read error is possible here, since a much larger clone lies one base away. This chain joins TRBV19 and TRBJ2-2; D is perhaps TRBD2 (7 bases). Germline V gene lookup returns CDR1 LNHDA and CDR2 SQIVND (reference sequence). CDR3 length: 16 amino acids. Trimming removed 3 bases from V and 4 bases from J, with 15 bases in between. In DNA, the CDR3 is TGTGCCAGTAGTATTGGGGGGGCCAAAGTCACCGGGGAGCTGTTTTTT. Protein: CASSIGGAKVTGELFF.

This clonotype was seen a handful of times. The chain couples TRBV20-1 to TRBJ2-7; 16 bases agree with TRBD2. With V trimmed by 2 bases and J by 2 bases, 12 bases remained unmatched. The CDR3 has 19 amino acids. The germline V gene encodes CDR1 DFQATT and CDR2 SNEGSKA (reference sequence). CDR3 residues: CSARSTGTSGRADPYEQYF. The CDR3 DNA sequence: TGCAGTGCTAGATCAACCGGGACTAGCGGGAGGGCGGATCCCTACGAGCAGTACTTC.

The rearrangement uses TRBV5-4 and TRBJ2-5, with TRBD2 as a possible D gene (6 bases). V lost 5 bases to trimming and J lost 1 base, with 12 bases between them. This CDR3 spans 14 amino acids. Germline V CDR1 and CDR2: SGHNT, YYREEE (reference sequence). The CDR3 DNA sequence: TGTGCCAGCAGGGCACGGGGAGGCCAAGAGACCCAGTACTTC. Translation: CASRARGGQETQYF. Full variable domain (outside the CDR3, taken from reference TRBV5-4 and TRBJ2-5): ETGVTQSPTHLIKTRGQQVTLRCSSQSGHNTVSWYQQALGQGPQFIFQYYREEENGRGNFPPRFSGLQFPNYSSELNVNALELDDSALYLCASRARGGQETQYFGPGTRLLVL.

There are a few counts of this clonotype. CDR3 loop: CASSQLGSSPLHF. The CDR3 region has the DNA TGCGCCAGCAGCCAATTAGGAAGTTCACCCCTCCACTTT. The chain combines TRBV5-1 with TRBJ1-6; D not resolved. The germline CDR1 and CDR2 sequences are SGHRS and YFSETQ. Deletions cut 4 bases from V and 9 bases from J, with 11 bases between. The CDR3 sequence is 13 residues long.

Many counts were recorded for this clonotype. J is TRBJ2-1 and V is TRBV6-5; 7 positions agree with TRBD2. V lost 0 bases to trimming and J lost 8 bases; unmatched junction nucleotides: 10. Germline V gene data show CDR1 as MNHEY and CDR2 as SVGAGI. The CDR3 totals 16 residues. CDR3 coding DNA: TGTGCCAGCAGTTACTCGACGTGGCGGGGGTACGATGAGCAGTTCTTC. Its protein is CASSYSTWRGYDEQFF.

This clonotype was detected only a few times. The chain employs TRBV7-2 and TRBJ2-1; 10 nucleotides match TRBD2. The germline gives CDR1 SGHTA, CDR2 FQGNSA. With 5 bases clipped from V and 7 bases from J, the junction kept 11 bases outside the gene matches. The CDR3 length is 16 residues. CDR3 sequence (DNA): TGTGCCAGCAGCGCAAGACGGCTAGCGGGGGCTAATGAGCAGTTCTTC. This gives the protein CASSARRLAGANEQFF.

This clonotype was counted at least ten times. The chain joins TRBV21-1 to TRBJ2-3; no DNA check was done on the table's D call, TRBD1. TRBV21-1 constitutes a pseudogene. The CDR3 contains 18 residues. CDR3 in DNA: TGTGCCAGCAGCAAAGAAAGGGGAGAGGGAGGTACGGCAGATACGCAGTATTTT. Encoded protein: CASSKERGEGGTADTQYF.

This clonotype showed up just a few times. V and J are TRBV6-5 and TRBJ1-5; 8 bases align to TRBD1. Per the germline V gene, CDR1 is MNHEY and CDR2 is SVGAGI. V gave up 6 bases and J gave up 7 bases; unmatched junction bases: 2. The CDR3 is made up of 12 amino acids. The CDR3 nucleotides are TGTGCCAGCAGGACAGGGGAGCAGCCCCAGCATTTT. Encoded protein: CASRTGEQPQHF.

In its sample, this clonotype was seen many times. The genes are TRBV5-1 and TRBJ2-2, with no clear D. The CDR3 has 15 amino acids. Per germline, CDR1 SGHRS and CDR2 YFSETQ. The V and J ends lost 0 bases and 7 bases respectively, with 13 bases between them. This chain's CDR3 is CASSLGVQNDGELFF. In DNA form, the CDR3 reads TGCGCCAGCAGCTTGGGAGTCCAGAACGACGGGGAGCTGTTTTTT.

This clonotype has a count of ten or more. The rearrangement joins TRBV5-1 to TRBJ2-7; TRBD1 might be the D (5 bases). Trimming stripped 2 bases from V and 3 bases from J, with 9 bases between. Germline-derived CDR1 and CDR2 are SGHRS and YFSETQ. The CDR3 has 13 residues. Here the CDR3 reads CASSLFDSYEQYF. Written as DNA, the CDR3 is TGCGCCAGCAGCTTATTCGACAGCTACGAGCAGTACTTC.

This rearrangement joins TRBV5-5 to TRBJ2-3, with D possibly being TRBD2 (6 bases). V lost 0 bases, J lost 0 bases, and 8 bases lay in between. Germline lookup yields CDR1 SGHKS and CDR2 YYEKEE (reference sequence). The CDR3 is 15 amino acids. CDR3 sequence reads: CASSLVTSSTDTQYF. In nucleotides, the CDR3 is TGTGCCAGCAGCTTGGTGACTAGTAGCACAGATACGCAGTATTTT. Full variable domain (remainder filled in from reference TRBV5-5 and TRBJ2-3): DAGVTQSPTHLIKTRGQQVTLRCSPISGHKSVSWYQQVLGQGPQFIFQYYEKEERGRGNFPDRFSARQFPNYSSELNVNALLLGDSALYLCASSLVTSSTDTQYFGPGTRLTVL.

The rearrangement links TRBV5-4 to TRBJ2-1, with D perhaps TRBD1 (5 bases). This CDR3 region has 15 residues. With 0 bases removed from V and 1 base from J, the gap between germline ends came to 8 bases. Germline V lookup: CDR1 SGHNT, CDR2 YYREEE (reference sequence). In DNA, the CDR3 is TGTGCCAGCAGCTTGGGACAGCTATCCTACAATGAGCAGTTCTTC. Its translation: CASSLGQLSYNEQFF.

This clonotype was picked up many times. The chain joins TRBV18 to TRBJ2-1, with 7 bases lining up with TRBD1. The ends lost 4 bases at V and 5 bases at J; junction bases unmatched: 5. Looked up from germline, CDR1 is KGHSH and CDR2 is LQKENI. The CDR3 is 14 residues long. The CDR3 region is CASSLKGQNNEQFF. In DNA form, the CDR3 reads TGTGCCAGCTCACTCAAGGGACAGAACAATGAGCAGTTCTTC.

This clonotype was observed a few times. The chain joins TRBV4-2 to TRBJ2-1; 13 bases match TRBD2. The germline gives CDR1 LGHNA, CDR2 YNFKEQ. J lost 7 bases, V lost 0 bases, and 6 bases had no gene match. This CDR3 has 17 residues. The CDR3 region is CASSQDLTTSGRNEQFF. CDR3 DNA sequence: TGTGCCAGCAGCCAAGACCTTACGACTAGCGGGAGGAATGAGCAGTTCTTC.

This chain uses TRBV18 with TRBJ2-3; D uncertain. Per the germline V gene, CDR1 is KGHSH and CDR2 is LQKENI. Trimming left V 8 bases short and J 1 base short, with 13 bases between. The CDR3 sequence is 14 residues long. The DNA for the CDR3 is TGTGCCAGCCGACGGGCCCGAGGCACAGATACGCAGTATTTT. Protein: CASRRARGTDTQYF.

The chain combines TRBV5-1 with TRBJ2-7, with TRBD1 matching over 9 bases. The CDR3 is made up of 15 amino acids. Trimming at V came to 4 bases and at J to 2 bases, leaving 7 bases not matched to a gene. Germline CDR1 is SGHRS and CDR2 is YFSETQ. This CDR3 reads CASSPGQGRAYEQYF. The CDR3, as DNA: TGCGCCAGCAGCCCCGGACAGGGGCGCGCCTACGAGCAGTACTTC.

This clonotype was counted only a few times. V and J are TRBV21-1 and TRBJ1-1; TRBD1 is the table's D call, not checked against the DNA. TRBV21-1 is termed a pseudogene. This CDR3 comprises 15 residues. The CDR3 DNA follows: TGTGCCAGCAGCAAAACTCGGGGGGCGAACACTGAAGCTTTCTTT. This codes for CASSKTRGANTEAFF.

This clonotype was recorded only once. A read error may account for a junction end that differs from germline. The CDR3 is CCARVSGPVGYGEKLFF. DNA of the CDR3: TGCTGTGCTAGAGTCTCGGGACCAGTGGGGTACGGGGAAAAACTGTTTTTT. The rearrangement links TRBV20-1 to TRBJ1-4; D perhaps matches TRBD1 (5 bases). This CDR3 has 17 amino acids. The germline V gene has CDR1 DFQATT and CDR2 SNEGSKA (reference sequence).

This clonotype showed up many times. V is TRBV20-1 and J is TRBJ2-7; TRBD1 might be the D (6 bases). The germline CDR1 and CDR2 sequences are DFQATT and SNEGSKA (reference sequence). The CDR3 covers 14 residues. The ends were cut back, 0 bases at V and 9 bases at J, with 18 bases in the middle. CDR3 nucleotides: TGCAGTGCTAGAGACCCACAGGGATTCATCGGGCAGTACTTC. It yields the protein CSARDPQGFIGQYF.

In this sample, this clonotype turned up a few times. V gene TRBV5-4 combines with J gene TRBJ1-3, with D maybe TRBD1 (5 bases). The CDR3 has 16 amino acids. Trimming shortened V by 1 base and J by 0 bases, and 11 bases separated the two germline ends. Germline CDR1 is SGHNT and CDR2 is YYREEE (reference sequence). This chain's CDR3 is CASSLSSGVSGNTIYF. The CDR3, as DNA: TGTGCCAGCAGCTTGAGTTCGGGGGTCTCTGGAAACACCATATATTTT.

The chain employs TRBV5-1 and TRBJ2-5; 14 bases align to TRBD2. Germline V gives CDR1 SGHRS, CDR2 YFSETQ. J lost 13 bases, V lost 4 bases, and 9 bases had no gene match. The CDR3 has 14 amino acids. For the CDR3, the DNA is TGCGCCAGCAGCCCCGGGACTAGCGGGAGACAGGTGTACTTC. Protein product: CASSPGTSGRQVYF.

This clonotype was counted many times. This chain joins TRBV2 and TRBJ2-5; D gene ambiguous. Per germline, CDR1 SNHLY and CDR2 FYNNEI. V shed 6 bases and J shed 4 bases, with 9 bases lying between them. The CDR3 consists of 12 residues. CDR3 loop: CASSPTSETQYF. The CDR3 nucleotides read TGTGCCAGCAGCCCCACCTCAGAGACCCAGTACTTC. Based on the CDR3 plus reference TRBV2 and TRBJ2-5, the full variable domain is EPEVTQTPSHQVTQMGQEVILRCVPISNHLYFYWYRQILGQKVEFLVSFYNNEISEKSEIFDDQFSVERPDGSNFTLKIRSTKLEDSAMYFCASSPTSETQYFGPGTRLLVL.